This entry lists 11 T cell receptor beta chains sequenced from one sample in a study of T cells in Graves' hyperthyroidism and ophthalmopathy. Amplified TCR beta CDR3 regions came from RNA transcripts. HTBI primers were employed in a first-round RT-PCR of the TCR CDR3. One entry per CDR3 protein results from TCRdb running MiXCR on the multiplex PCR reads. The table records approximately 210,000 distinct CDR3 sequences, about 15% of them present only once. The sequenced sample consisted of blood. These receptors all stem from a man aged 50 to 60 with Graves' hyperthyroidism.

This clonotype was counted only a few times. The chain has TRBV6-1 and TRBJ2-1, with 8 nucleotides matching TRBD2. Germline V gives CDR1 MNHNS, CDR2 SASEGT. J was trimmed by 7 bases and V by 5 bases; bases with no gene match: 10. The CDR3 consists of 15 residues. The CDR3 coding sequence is TGTGCCAGCAGTCGAACCGGGACTAGATGGAATGAGCAGTTCTTC. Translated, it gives CASSRTGTRWNEQFF.

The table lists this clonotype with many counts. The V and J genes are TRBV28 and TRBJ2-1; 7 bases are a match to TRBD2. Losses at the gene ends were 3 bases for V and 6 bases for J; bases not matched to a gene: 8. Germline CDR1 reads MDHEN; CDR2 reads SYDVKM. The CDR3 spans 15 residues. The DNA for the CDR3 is TGTGCCAGCAGTTTTCTCGAGGGAGGGCGCAATGAGCAGTTCTTC. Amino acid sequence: CASSFLEGGRNEQFF.

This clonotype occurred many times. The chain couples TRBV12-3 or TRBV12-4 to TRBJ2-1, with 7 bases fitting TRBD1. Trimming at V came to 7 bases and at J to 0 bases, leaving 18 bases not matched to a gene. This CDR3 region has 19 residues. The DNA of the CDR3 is TGTGCCAGCAACCCGGGACAGACCCCTATCCCATTCTCCTACAATGAGCAGTTCTTC. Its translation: CASNPGQTPIPFSYNEQFF.

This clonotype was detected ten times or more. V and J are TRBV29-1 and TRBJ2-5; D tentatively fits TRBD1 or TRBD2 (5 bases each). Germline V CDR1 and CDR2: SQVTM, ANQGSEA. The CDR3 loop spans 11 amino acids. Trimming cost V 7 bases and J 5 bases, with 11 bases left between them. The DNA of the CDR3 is TGCAGCGCCGGCGAGGGGGAGACCCAGTACTTC. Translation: CSAGEGETQYF.

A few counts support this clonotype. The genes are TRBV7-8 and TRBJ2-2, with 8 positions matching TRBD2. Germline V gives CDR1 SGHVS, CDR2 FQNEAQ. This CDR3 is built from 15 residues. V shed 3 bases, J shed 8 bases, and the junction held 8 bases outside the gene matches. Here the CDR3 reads CASSFEGLVLGELFF. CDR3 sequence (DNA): TGTGCCAGCAGCTTTGAGGGACTAGTTTTGGGGGAGCTGTTTTTT. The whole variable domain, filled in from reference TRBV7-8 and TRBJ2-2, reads GAGVSQSPRYKVAKRGQDVALRCDPISGHVSLFWYQQALGQGPEFLTYFQNEAQLDKSGLPSDRFFAERPEGSVSTLKIQRTQQEDSAVYLCASSFEGLVLGELFFGEGSRLTVL.

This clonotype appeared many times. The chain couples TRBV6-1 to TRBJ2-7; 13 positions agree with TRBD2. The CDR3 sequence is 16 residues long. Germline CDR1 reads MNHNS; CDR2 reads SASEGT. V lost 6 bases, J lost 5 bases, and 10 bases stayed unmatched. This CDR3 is CASSGLAGEVVHEQYF. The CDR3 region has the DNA TGTGCCAGCAGCGGACTAGCGGGAGAGGTCGTCCACGAGCAGTACTTC.

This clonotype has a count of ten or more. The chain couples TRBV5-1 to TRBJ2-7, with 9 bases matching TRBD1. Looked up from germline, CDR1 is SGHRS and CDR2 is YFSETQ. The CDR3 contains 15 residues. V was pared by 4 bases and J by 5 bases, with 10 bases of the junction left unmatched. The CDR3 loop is CASSAPGTGTHEQYF. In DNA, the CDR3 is TGCGCCAGCAGCGCCCCCGGGACAGGGACCCACGAGCAGTACTTC.

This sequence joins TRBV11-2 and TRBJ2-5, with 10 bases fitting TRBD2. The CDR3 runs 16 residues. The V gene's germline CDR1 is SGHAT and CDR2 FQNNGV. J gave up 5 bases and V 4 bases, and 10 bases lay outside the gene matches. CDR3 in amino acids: CASSWGGLAGVETQYF. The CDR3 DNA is TGTGCCAGCAGCTGGGGGGGGCTAGCGGGAGTGGAGACCCAGTACTTC.

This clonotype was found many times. CDR3 in amino acids: CASSFPGQGRFNEQFF. The CDR3 DNA follows: TGTGCCAGCAGTTTTCCGGGACAGGGGAGGTTCAATGAGCAGTTCTTC. The V gene is TRBV28, the J gene TRBJ2-1; 10 bases map to TRBD1. Trimming at V came to 3 bases and at J to 6 bases, leaving 8 bases not matched to a gene. Germline assignment: CDR1 MDHEN and CDR2 SYDVKM. This CDR3 is 16 amino acids long.

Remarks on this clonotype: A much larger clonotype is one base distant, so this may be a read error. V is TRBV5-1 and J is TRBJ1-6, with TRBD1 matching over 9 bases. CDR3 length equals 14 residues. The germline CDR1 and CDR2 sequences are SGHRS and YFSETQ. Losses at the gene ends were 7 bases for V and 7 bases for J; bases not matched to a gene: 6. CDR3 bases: TGCGCCAGCGGATCGGGGACAGGGAATTCACCCCTCCACTTT. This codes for CASGSGTGNSPLHF.

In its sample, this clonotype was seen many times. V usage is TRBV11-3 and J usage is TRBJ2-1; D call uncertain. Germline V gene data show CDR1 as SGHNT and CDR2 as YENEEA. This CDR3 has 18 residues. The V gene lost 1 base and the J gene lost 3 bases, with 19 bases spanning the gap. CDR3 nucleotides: TGTGCCAGCAGCTTAGGTCCCTTTAACCCCGACCACTACAATGAGCAGTTCTTC. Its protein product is CASSLGPFNPDHYNEQFF.